Below, 24 T cell receptor beta chains from the same sample are listed, as sequenced in a study of radiotherapy plus CTLA-4 blockade in lung cancer (dated by TCRdb to 2016 to 2018). The method behind the library was the immunoSEQ multiplex PCR assay. TCRdb provides this immuneACCESS table in a form limited to in-frame rearrangements. Some clones are lacking; in checked studies, under half of them reflect an unresolved V gene, and why the rest are absent is not known. The sample yields some 64,000 clones; approximately 76% were counted once. 15% to 20% of the sample goes to the ten largest clones. The sample was peripheral blood, taken from a patient treated with radiotherapy plus ipilimumab. The receptors here all came from a human donor with non-small cell lung cancer whose response to radiotherapy plus ipilimumab could not be evaluated. Some clones in this sample may be carry-over from other donors' samples.

This chain links TRBV6-5 with TRBJ1-5, with D unresolved. Trimming shortened V by 0 bases and J by 5 bases, and 11 bases separated the two germline ends. CDR3 size: 15 residues. Germline assignment: CDR1 MNHEY and CDR2 SVGAGI. CDR3 DNA: TGTGCCAGCAGTTACTCTTGGAGCAGTTATCAGCCCCAGCATTTT. Translating it yields CASSYSWSSYQPQHF.

The chain couples TRBV5-1 to TRBJ2-1; perhaps TRBD2 as D (6 bases). The V end was cut by 4 bases, the J end by 0 bases, with 11 bases between. This CDR3 spans 15 amino acids. The germline gives CDR1 SGHRS, CDR2 YFSETQ. Here the CDR3 reads CASSPVGSSYNEQFF. CDR3 nucleotide sequence: TGCGCCAGCAGCCCCGTCGGGAGCTCCTACAATGAGCAGTTCTTC.

This clone was counted a few times. The chain couples TRBV29-1 to TRBJ2-7; D is unclear. The germline CDR1 and CDR2 sequences are SQVTM and ANQGSEA. This CDR3 has 13 amino acids. V shed 4 bases and J shed 5 bases, with 15 bases lying between them. Written as DNA, the CDR3 is TGCAGCGTTGCTGTCTACGAGGCGAACGAGCAGTACTTC. This sequence encodes CSVAVYEANEQYF.

In this sample, this clone turned up once. The chain joins TRBV18 to TRBJ2-5, with 14 positions matching TRBD2. Judging by the DNA end, TRBJ2-7 fits better; the J call may be wrong. Germline V gene lookup returns CDR1 KGHSH and CDR2 LQKENI. The CDR3 loop spans 15 amino acids. This chain's CDR3 is CASSPTSGGAIEQYF. The CDR3 nucleotides read TGTGCCAGCTCACCGACTAGCGGGGGGGCTATCGAGCAGTACTTC.

This clone occurred once. J is TRBJ2-1 and V is TRBV10-3; 8 positions match TRBD2. Germline-derived CDR1 and CDR2 are ENHRY and SYGVKD. The CDR3 loop spans 17 amino acids. The junction had 21 bases not matched to a gene; V was cut back by 11 bases and J by 6 bases. This chain's CDR3 is CAFSGGGRETLPNEQFF. Here the CDR3 DNA reads TGTGCCTTCTCGGGAGGGGGGAGGGAGACTCTACCCAATGAGCAGTTCTTC.

The chain uses TRBV18 and TRBJ1-4; 9 bases are shared with TRBD1. Germline V gives CDR1 KGHSH, CDR2 LQKENI. The CDR3 totals 14 residues. V was pared by 4 bases and J by 8 bases, with 5 bases of the junction left unmatched. As DNA, the CDR3 is TGTGCCAGCTCACGACGGACAGGGGTAGAAAAACTGTTTTTT. As protein: CASSRRTGVEKLFF.

In DNA, the CDR3 is TGTGCCAGCAGCTTCATTACGGGAAACACTGAAGCTTTCTTT. This translates into CASSFITGNTEAFF. The chain uses TRBV7-2 and TRBJ1-1; D is unclear. The CDR3 sequence is 14 residues long. Germline V gives CDR1 SGHTA, CDR2 FQGNSA. Trimming pared 3 bases from V and 2 bases from J, leaving 10 bases between.

The chain couples TRBV6-5 to TRBJ1-1, with a weak D call TRBD1 (5 bases). CDR1 MNHEY and CDR2 SVGAGI come from the germline V gene. V lost 6 bases and J lost 1, with 15 bases in between. The CDR3 loop spans 15 amino acids. The CDR3 DNA sequence: TGTGCCAGCAGCCGACAGATGTTGGGGAACACTGAAGCTTTCTTT. Residues: CASSRQMLGNTEAFF.

This clone occurred once. The chain employs TRBV25-1 and TRBJ1-1; D is undetermined. Trimming removed 2 bases from V and 1 base from J, with 8 bases in between. The CDR3 length is 14 residues. CDR1 is MGHDK and CDR2 is SYGVNS in the germline V gene. CDR3 residues: CASSENGENTEAFF. The CDR3 DNA reads as TGTGCCAGCAGTGAAAACGGGGAGAACACTGAAGCTTTCTTT.

The V call is TRBV11-2, the J call TRBJ2-5, with 8 bases matching TRBD1. Per the germline V gene, CDR1 is SGHAT and CDR2 is FQNNGV. The CDR3 runs 13 residues. V lost 4 bases, J lost 4 bases, and 2 bases stayed unmatched. The DNA for the CDR3 is TGTGCCAGCAGCTGGACAGGGATAGAGACCCAGTACTTC. Amino acids: CASSWTGIETQYF.

This sequence joins TRBV11-1 and TRBJ1-6; 7 bases fit TRBD1. The CDR3 extends over 14 amino acids. The V gene end was trimmed by 3 bases and the J gene end by 7 bases; junction bases not matched to a gene: 3. CDR1 is SGHAT and CDR2 is FQDESV in the germline V gene (reference sequence). CDR3: CASSFTGVNSPLHF. The CDR3 DNA reads as TGTGCCAGCAGCTTCACAGGGGTCAATTCACCCCTCCACTTT.

The chain uses TRBV6-5 and TRBJ2-1, with 9 positions matching TRBD1. Germline trimming cut 5 bases from V and 3 bases from J; bases unmatched to any gene: 5. This CDR3 is built from 15 residues. In germline, CDR1 is MNHEY, CDR2 SVGAGI. In DNA form, the CDR3 reads TGTGCCAGCAGTCAAGGGGGACAGGGCTACAATGAGCAGTTCTTC. Its translation is CASSQGGQGYNEQFF.

The chain couples TRBV5-6 to TRBJ2-5; TRBD2 aligns across 8 bases. Germline assignment: CDR1 SGHDT and CDR2 YYEEEE. V trimming: 2 bases; J trimming: 5 bases; junction bases outside the gene matches: 2. This CDR3 contains 13 residues. The CDR3: CASSLPSGETQYF. The CDR3 coding sequence is TGTGCCAGCAGCTTACCTAGCGGGGAGACCCAGTACTTC.

J is TRBJ2-1 and V is TRBV6-1; a possible D gene is TRBD2 (6 bases). Germline V gene lookup returns CDR1 MNHNS and CDR2 SASEGT. V dropped 4 bases and J dropped 10 bases, with 17 bases sitting between them. The CDR3 is 14 residues long. Here the CDR3 DNA reads TGTGCCAGCAGTGTCGCGGGGTGGGGTAAGGAGCAGTTCTTC. It codes for CASSVAGWGKEQFF.

The rearrangement links TRBV5-1 to TRBJ1-2; D is perhaps TRBD1 (6 bases). Germline assignment: CDR1 SGHRS and CDR2 YFSETQ. V shed 0 bases and J shed 6 bases, with 12 bases lying between them. CDR3 length: 14 residues. DNA of the CDR3: TGCGCCAGCAGCTTGGCCACAGGGTTCGATGGCTACACCTTC. Translation: CASSLATGFDGYTF.

The rearrangement uses TRBV12-2 and TRBJ1-5; TRBD1 is the table's D call, not checked against the DNA. TRBV12-2 represents a pseudogene. The CDR3 extends over 14 amino acids. CDR3: CASRPRQGVQPQHF. For the CDR3, the DNA is TGTGCAAGTCGCCCTAGACAGGGAGTACAGCCCCAGCATTTT.

This clone appeared a few times. The V and J genes are TRBV28 and TRBJ1-1; 7 bases fit TRBD1. The length of the CDR3 is 16 residues. Losses at the gene ends were 5 bases for V and 4 bases for J; bases not matched to a gene: 13. Per germline, CDR1 MDHEN and CDR2 SYDVKM. CDR3 region: CASSPDLRGPGTEAFF. Here the CDR3 DNA reads TGTGCCAGCAGTCCTGACCTGAGGGGGCCTGGCACTGAAGCTTTCTTT. Variable domain in full (rest from reference TRBV28 and TRBJ1-1): DVKVTQSSRYLVKRTGEKVFLECVQDMDHENMFWYRQDPGLGLRLIYFSYDVKMKEKGDIPEGYSVSREKKERFSLILESASTNQTSMYLCASSPDLRGPGTEAFFGQGTRLTVV.

The V gene is TRBV19, the J gene TRBJ2-7; D might be TRBD2 (6 bases). The CDR3 spans 14 residues. V was shortened by 0 bases and J by 5 bases, with 11 bases between the two germline ends. CDR1 is LNHDA and CDR2 is SQIVND in the germline V gene (reference sequence). The CDR3 loop is CASSIEEGGDEQYF. CDR3 bases: TGTGCCAGTAGTATAGAGGAGGGAGGAGACGAGCAGTACTTC.

This sequence joins TRBV27 and TRBJ1-2, with 8 bases aligning to TRBD1. V lost 8 bases, J lost 5 bases, and 10 bases stayed unmatched. The germline CDR1 and CDR2 sequences are MNHEY and SMNVEV (reference sequence). The CDR3 consists of 14 residues. The CDR3 DNA is TGTGCCAGCGGACAGGGAGTTTTATGGTATGGCTACACCTTC. This encodes CASGQGVLWYGYTF.

A single count supports this clone. The same CDR3 is also encoded by other DNA sequences in this sample. The genes are TRBV28 and TRBJ1-6, with D tentatively TRBD1 (6 bases). V was cut by 9 bases and J by 0 bases, with 12 bases left in between. Germline values: CDR1 MDHEN, CDR2 SYDVKM. CDR3 length: 15 residues. Here the CDR3 reads CASSTGSSYNSPLHF. As DNA, the CDR3 is TGTGCCAGTAGTACAGGGAGCTCCTATAATTCACCCCTCCACTTT.

This clone has just one count. This chain links TRBV7-9 with TRBJ2-3; a possible D gene is TRBD1 (5 bases). The CDR3 sequence is 14 residues long. Between the trimmed V and J ends, which lost 0 bases and 2 bases, there was a span of 6 bases. Germline CDR1 and CDR2: SEHNR and FQNEAQ (reference sequence). DNA for the CDR3: TGTGCCAGCAGCTTAGCAGGGGACACAGATACGCAGTATTTT. It is translated as CASSLAGDTDTQYF.

This clone was found a few times. V gene TRBV28 combines with J gene TRBJ1-3; a weak D match, TRBD1 (6 bases). Germline-derived CDR1 and CDR2 are MDHEN and SYDVKM. V shed 7 bases and J shed 5 bases, with 12 bases lying between them. The CDR3 contains 13 residues. The CDR3 region has the DNA TGTGCCAGCACCACGGACAGTAGAAACACCATATATTTT. Amino acid sequence: CASTTDSRNTIYF.

There are a few counts of this clone. The rearrangement joins TRBV18 to TRBJ1-3; D perhaps matches TRBD1 (5 bases). In germline, CDR1 is KGHSH, CDR2 LQKENI. There are 16 residues in the CDR3. The ends were cut back, 8 bases at V and 0 bases at J, with 17 bases in the middle. CDR3: CASNRQSAFSGNTIYF. Here the CDR3 DNA reads TGTGCCAGCAACAGACAGTCTGCATTCTCTGGAAACACCATATATTTT.

The rearrangement uses TRBV6-5 and TRBJ2-7; 7 nucleotides line up with TRBD1. V was pared by 5 bases and J by 1 base, with 5 bases of the junction left unmatched. From germline, CDR1 is MNHEY and CDR2 SVGAGI. This CDR3 region has 14 residues. CDR3 residues: CASSADRASYEQYF. CDR3 nucleotides: TGTGCCAGCAGTGCAGACAGGGCTTCCTACGAGCAGTACTTC.